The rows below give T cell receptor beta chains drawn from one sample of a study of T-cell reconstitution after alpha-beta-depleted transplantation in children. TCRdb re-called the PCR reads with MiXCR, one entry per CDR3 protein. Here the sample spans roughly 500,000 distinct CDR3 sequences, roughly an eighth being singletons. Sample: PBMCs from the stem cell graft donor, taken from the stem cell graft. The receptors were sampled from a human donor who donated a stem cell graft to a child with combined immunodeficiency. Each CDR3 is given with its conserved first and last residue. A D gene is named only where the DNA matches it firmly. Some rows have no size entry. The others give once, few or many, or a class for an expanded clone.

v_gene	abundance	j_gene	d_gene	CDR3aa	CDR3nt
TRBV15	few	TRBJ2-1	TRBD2	CATSSARGGSGTPYNEQFF	TGTGCCACCAGCAGTGCGAGAGGGGGTAGCGGGACCCCCTACAATGAGCAGTTCTTC
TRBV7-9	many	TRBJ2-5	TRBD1	CASSTRTGGEETQYF	TGTGCCAGCAGCACCAGGACAGGGGGCGAAGAGACCCAGTACTTC
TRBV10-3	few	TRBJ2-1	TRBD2	CAISESSGGDYNEQFF	TGTGCCATCAGTGAGTCTAGCGGGGGCGATTACAATGAGCAGTTCTTC
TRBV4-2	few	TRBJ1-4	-	CASSQERGGHGGKLFF	TGTGCCAGCAGCCAAGAAAGAGGAGGCCACGGAGGGAAACTGTTTTTT
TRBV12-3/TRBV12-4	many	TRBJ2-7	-	CASSLGREQYF	TGTGCCAGCAGCCTCGGACGCGAGCAGTACTTC
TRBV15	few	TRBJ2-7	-	CATSRGVDFSYEQYF	TGTGCCACCAGCAGAGGGGTGGATTTCTCCTACGAGCAGTACTTC
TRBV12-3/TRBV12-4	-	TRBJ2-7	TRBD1	CASSSGTANEQYF	TGTGCCAGCAGTTCCGGGACAGCTAACGAGCAGTACTTC
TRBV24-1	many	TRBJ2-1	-	CATSDGSQREFF	TGTGCCACCAGTGATGGGTCCCAGCGGGAGTTCTTC
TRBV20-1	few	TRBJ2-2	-	CSARESLFDGGNTGELFF	TGCAGTGCTAGGGAGAGCCTCTTCGACGGGGGTAACACCGGGGAGCTGTTTTTT
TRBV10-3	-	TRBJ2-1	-	CAISESPGVAYYNEQFF	TGTGCCATCAGTGAGTCCCCAGGTGTGGCCTACTACAATGAGCAGTTCTTC
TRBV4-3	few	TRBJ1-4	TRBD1	CASSHYRGANEKLFF	TGCGCCAGCAGCCATTACAGGGGAGCTAATGAAAAACTGTTTTTT
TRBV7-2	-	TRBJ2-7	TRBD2	CASSLAGTTPYEQYF	TGTGCCAGCAGCTTAGCTGGGACTACCCCCTACGAGCAGTACTTC
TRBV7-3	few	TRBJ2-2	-	CASSLFNAGELFF	TGTGCCAGCAGCTTATTCAATGCCGGGGAGCTGTTTTTT
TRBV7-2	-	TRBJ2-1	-	CASSPRPPGGGDEQFF	TGTGCCAGCAGCCCACGTCCCCCTGGAGGCGGGGATGAGCAGTTCTTC
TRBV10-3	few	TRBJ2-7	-	CASSGGGASDEQYF	TGTGCCAGCTCGGGTGGGGGGGCCTCCGACGAGCAGTACTTC
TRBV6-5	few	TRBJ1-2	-	CASSYGRPNYGYTF	TGTGCCAGCAGTTACGGCAGACCTAACTATGGCTACACCTTC
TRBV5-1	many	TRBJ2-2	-	CASSRAGNTGELFF	TGCGCCAGCAGCAGGGCGGGGAACACCGGGGAGCTGTTTTTT
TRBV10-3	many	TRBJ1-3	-	CAISDPSIPGNTIYF	TGTGCCATCAGTGACCCCAGCATCCCGGGGAACACCATATATTTT
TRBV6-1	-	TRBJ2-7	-	CASSEALRHYEQYF	TGTGCCAGCAGTGAAGCGCTTCGGCACTACGAGCAGTACTTC
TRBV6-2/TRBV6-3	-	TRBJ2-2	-	CASSYSASINTGELFF	TGTGCCAGCAGTTACTCGGCTAGCATCAACACCGGGGAGCTGTTTTTT
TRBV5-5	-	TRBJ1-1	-	CASSLTDPLVRAFF	TGTGCCAGCAGCTTGACAGACCCTTTGGTCCGGGCTTTCTTT
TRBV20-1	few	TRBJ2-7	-	CSARDMGESGYEQYF	TGCAGTGCTAGAGATATGGGGGAGTCGGGTTACGAGCAGTACTTC
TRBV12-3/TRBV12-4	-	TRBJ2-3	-	CASSHGGQGDTQYF	TGTGCCAGCAGCCATGGCGGGCAGGGAGATACGCAGTATTTT
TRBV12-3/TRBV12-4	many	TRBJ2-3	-	CASSFGTSTDTQYF	TGTGCCAGCAGCTTCGGGACTAGCACAGATACGCAGTATTTT
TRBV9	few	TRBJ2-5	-	CASSVGRSMAEETQYF	TGTGCCAGCAGCGTAGGGCGGAGTATGGCAGAAGAGACCCAGTACTTC
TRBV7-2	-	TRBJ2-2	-	CASSLGLSTTGELFF	TGTGCCAGCAGCTTAGGGCTCTCAACCACCGGGGAGCTGTTTTTT
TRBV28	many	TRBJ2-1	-	CASSTGGQGAYNEQFF	TGTGCCAGCAGTACCGGGGGGCAGGGGGCCTACAATGAGCAGTTCTTC
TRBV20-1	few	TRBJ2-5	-	CSADKSGARAEETQYF	TGCAGTGCTGACAAGTCGGGGGCCCGGGCTGAAGAGACCCAGTACTTC
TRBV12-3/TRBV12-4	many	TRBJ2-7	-	CASSFGGESYEQYF	TGTGCCAGCAGTTTTGGAGGGGAATCCTACGAGCAGTACTTC
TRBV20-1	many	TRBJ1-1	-	CSASRGVGVLEAFF	TGCAGTGCTAGTAGGGGGGTAGGGGTGCTTGAAGCTTTCTTT
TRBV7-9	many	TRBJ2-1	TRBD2	CASSPRAGREGYNEQFF	TGTGCCAGCAGCCCGAGAGCTGGGCGGGAGGGTTACAATGAGCAGTTCTTC
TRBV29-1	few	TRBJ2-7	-	CSGWVAYEQYF	TGCAGCGGTTGGGTGGCCTACGAGCAGTACTTC
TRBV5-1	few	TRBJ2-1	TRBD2	CASSFASGRSSYNEQFF	TGCGCCAGCAGCTTTGCTAGCGGGCGCAGCTCCTACAATGAGCAGTTCTTC
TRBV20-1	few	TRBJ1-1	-	CSASWGTVNTEAFF	TGCAGTGCTAGTTGGGGTACGGTGAACACTGAAGCTTTCTTT
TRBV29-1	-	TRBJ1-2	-	CSVEESGAGKVLGYTF	TGCAGCGTTGAAGAATCTGGTGCAGGAAAGGTCCTTGGCTACACCTTC
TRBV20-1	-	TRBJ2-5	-	CSVGRGAVPETQYF	TGCAGTGTAGGACGGGGTGCGGTCCCAGAGACCCAGTACTTC
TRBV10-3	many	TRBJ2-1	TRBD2	CALRTSGAYNEQFF	TGTGCCCTCCGGACTAGCGGGGCCTACAATGAGCAGTTCTTC
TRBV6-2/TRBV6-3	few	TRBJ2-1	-	CASSFLNHEQFF	TGTGCCAGCAGTTTTTTGAATCATGAGCAGTTCTTC
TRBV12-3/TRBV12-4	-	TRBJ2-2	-	CASRLGNTGELFF	TGTGCCAGCCGACTAGGCAACACCGGGGAGCTGTTTTTT
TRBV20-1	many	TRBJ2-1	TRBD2	CSASLTSGSSREQFF	TGCAGTGCTTCCCTTACTAGCGGGAGTTCTCGTGAGCAGTTCTTC
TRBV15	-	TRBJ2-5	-	CATSRAGSETQYF	TGTGCCACCAGCAGAGCGGGGTCAGAGACCCAGTACTTC
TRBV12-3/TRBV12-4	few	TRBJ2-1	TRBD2	CASSRGLAGGSYNEQFF	TGTGCCAGCAGCCGGGGACTAGCGGGCGGTTCCTACAATGAGCAGTTCTTC
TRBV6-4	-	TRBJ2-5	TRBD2	CASSDPGEAGGPWETQYF	TGTGCCAGCAGTGACCCCGGGGAAGCGGGAGGGCCGTGGGAGACCCAGTACTTC
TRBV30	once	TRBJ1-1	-	CAWRARRDTEAFF	TGTGCCTGGAGGGCCCGACGCGATACTGAAGCTTTCTTT
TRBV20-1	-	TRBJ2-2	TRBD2	CSAKPLGGTGELFF	TGCAGTGCGAAACCTCTGGGGGGGACCGGGGAGCTGTTTTTT
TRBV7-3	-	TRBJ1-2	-	CASSLVRGDGYTF	TGTGCCAGCAGCTTAGTTAGGGGAGACGGCTACACCTTC
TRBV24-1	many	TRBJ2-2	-	CATSDIGPGELFF	TGTGCCACCAGTGATATTGGACCCGGGGAGCTGTTTTTT
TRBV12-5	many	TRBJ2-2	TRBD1	CASKRTGNTGELFF	TGTGCTAGTAAACGGACAGGAAACACCGGGGAGCTGTTTTTT
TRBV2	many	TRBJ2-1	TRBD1	CASNVNRGSYNEQFF	TGTGCCAGCAATGTTAACAGGGGGTCCTACAATGAGCAGTTCTTC
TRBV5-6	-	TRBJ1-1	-	CASSSAHPVRGTEAFF	TGTGCCAGCAGCTCCGCCCACCCGGTTAGGGGCACTGAAGCTTTCTTT
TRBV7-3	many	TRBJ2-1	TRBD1	CASSSRTGDNEQFF	TGTGCCAGCAGCTCGAGGACAGGAGACAATGAGCAGTTCTTC
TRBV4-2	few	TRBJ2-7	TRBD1	CASSQDSKQGIRVVRYF	TGTGCCAGCAGCCAAGATTCCAAACAGGGGATTCGAGTAGTAAGGTACTTC
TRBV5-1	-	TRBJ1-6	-	CASSLEQGAPLHF	TGCGCCAGCAGCTTGGAACAGGGTGCCCCCCTCCACTTT
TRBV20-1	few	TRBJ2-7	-	CSAPRGQPHEQYF	TGCAGTGCCCCGCGGGGACAGCCCCACGAGCAGTACTTC
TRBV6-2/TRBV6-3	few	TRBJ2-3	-	CASFDRKVAQYF	TGTGCCAGCTTCGACCGGAAGGTTGCGCAGTATTTT
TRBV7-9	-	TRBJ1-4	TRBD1	CASSLGIGGGNEKLFF	TGTGCCAGCAGCTTAGGTATTGGAGGGGGCAATGAAAAACTGTTTTTT
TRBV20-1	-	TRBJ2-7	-	CSARGLSSYEQYF	TGCAGTGCTAGGGGGCTTAGCTCCTACGAGCAGTACTTC
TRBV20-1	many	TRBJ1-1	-	CSAPRGGMNTEAFF	TGCAGTGCTCCACGGGGGGGCATGAACACTGAAGCTTTCTTT
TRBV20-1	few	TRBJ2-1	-	CSVAEAYNEQFF	TGCAGTGTAGCGGAAGCCTACAATGAGCAGTTCTTC